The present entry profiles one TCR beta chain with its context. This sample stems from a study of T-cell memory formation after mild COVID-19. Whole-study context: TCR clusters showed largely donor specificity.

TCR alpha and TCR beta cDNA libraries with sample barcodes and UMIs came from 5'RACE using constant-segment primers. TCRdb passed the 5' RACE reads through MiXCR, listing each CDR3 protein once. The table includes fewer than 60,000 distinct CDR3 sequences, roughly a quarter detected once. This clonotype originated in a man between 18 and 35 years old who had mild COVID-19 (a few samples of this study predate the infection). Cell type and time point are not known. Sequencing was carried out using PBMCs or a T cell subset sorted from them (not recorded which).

CDR3 DNA sequence: TGTGCCAGCAGCCCCATAGTAGGGAATGAGCAGTTCTTC. It yields the protein CASSPIVGNEQFF. The rearrangement joins TRBV7-8 to TRBJ2-1; D gene unclear. The length of the CDR3 is 13 residues. Germline-derived CDR1 and CDR2 are SGHVS and FQNEAQ. The germline V and J ends were trimmed by 5 bases and 7 bases, with 12 bases remaining between them.